Listed below are T cell receptor beta chains from one sample, sequenced in a study of T cell responses to AZD1222 COVID-19 vaccine. The protocol was immunoSEQ multiplex PCR, while the TCRdb copy is restricted to in-frame clones and leaves out a portion. The table records roughly 170,000 clones, less than 95% of them present only once. The input for sequencing was peripheral blood, taken on day 0 of AZD1222 vaccination. These receptors came from an adult in good health. The conserved cysteine and the conserved F or W are not part of the CDR3 here.

V	J	length	CDR3
TRBV11-1	TRBJ1-1	14	ASTNTWGPPNTEAF
TRBV2	TRBJ1-3	14	ASSGARGGSGNTIY
TRBV3-1/TRBV3-2	TRBJ2-7	12	ASSQRGLGGEQY
TRBV15	TRBJ1-1	15	ATSRDRKGPVGTEAF
TRBV27	TRBJ1-6	14	ASSPLPRVVNSPLH
TRBV3-1/TRBV3-2	TRBJ1-5	13	ASSLNRGPNQPQH
TRBV6-1	TRBJ2-7	15	ASSAPFGGRGSYEQY
TRBV3-1/TRBV3-2	TRBJ2-7	10	ASSQDMDEQY
TRBV6-5	TRBJ1-1	11	ASRITGATEAF
TRBV7-2	TRBJ1-1	12	ASSLFQGNTEAF
TRBV29-1	TRBJ2-3	11	SVKTGSVDTQY
TRBV5-5	TRBJ1-2	10	ASSLDSYGYT
TRBV7-2	TRBJ1-1	17	ASSLKNLGGAVGGTEAF
TRBV3-1/TRBV3-2	TRBJ2-7	12	ASSQVAGESEQY
TRBV2	TRBJ2-2	12	ASRQQGGGGELF
TRBV5-1	TRBJ2-1	13	ASSLVVAGPNEQF
TRBV10-3	TRBJ1-4	13	AIRPGRATNEKLF
TRBV12-3/TRBV12-4	TRBJ2-1	10	ASSWPGVEQF
TRBV5-1	TRBJ2-3	14	ASSLASGGARDTQY
TRBV18	TRBJ1-2	13	ASSPFTGTSLGYT
TRBV3-1/TRBV3-2	TRBJ2-3	11	ASSQDSRTTQY
TRBV7-9	TRBJ2-7	15	ASSPPPSWGVPYEQY
TRBV7-2	TRBJ2-1	15	ASSLGAGTVSYNEQF
TRBV19	TRBJ2-7	13	ASSIGGRTPYEQY
TRBV23-1	TRBJ2-7	13	ASSQRLGSMYEQY
TRBV30	TRBJ1-6	12	AWRLQGRNSPLH
TRBV3-1/TRBV3-2	TRBJ1-2	11	ASSQGRGWGYT
TRBV10-3	TRBJ1-1	11	AISESRETEAF
TRBV4-3	TRBJ1-3	14	ASSPPVQGLGNTIY
TRBV4-2	TRBJ1-2	12	ASSQEGIQGGYT
TRBV13	TRBJ2-3	12	ASSFFGYTDTQY
TRBV7-9	TRBJ1-4	14	ASSLALGGAGEKLF
TRBV12-3/TRBV12-4	TRBJ1-3	11	ATGTNSGNTIY
TRBV7-3	TRBJ2-3	13	ASSLTGSITDTQY
TRBV4-3	TRBJ2-1	13	ASSPLGGGTNEQF
TRBV13	TRBJ2-2	13	ASSLGAANTGELF
TRBV6-5	TRBJ1-2	12	ASSYSGWSWGYT
TRBV6-2/TRBV6-3	TRBJ1-2	13	ASSNLPDGNYGYT
TRBV4-2	TRBJ1-4	15	ASSQDRRGATNEKLF
TRBV5-4	TRBJ2-2	16	ASDKTSGGARDTGELF